This T cell receptor beta chain originates from a study of blood T cell repertoires in COVID-19. Looking at the study overall: Researchers got acute and convalescent COVID-19 samples from the United States, Italy and Spain.

Trimming shortened V by 3 bases and J by 6 bases, and 23 bases separated the two germline ends. CDR1 and CDR2 (germline): SGHNT, YENEEA. This CDR3 has 18 amino acids. Original processing notes: From reference gene primer amplification, estimates of nucleated cell counts were derived. Assay: immunoSEQ multiplex PCR; the TCRdb copy retains only in-frame clones and omits some. Clone size and the V and J calls come from that table; the DNA yielded D and trimming. Of hundreds of thousands of clones in the sample, 80% to 90% were seen once. Sequenced sample: peripheral blood. The TCR sequence derives from a man aged 40-49 years with acute or convalescent COVID-19. This sequence joins TRBV11-3 and TRBJ1-4, with D tentatively TRBD1 (6 bases). CDR3: CASSFSPRDRRPDEKLFF. In nucleotides, the CDR3 is TGTGCCAGCAGCTTTAGTCCCCGAGACAGGAGGCCGGATGAAAAACTGTTTTTT.